This is a list of T cell receptor beta chains from one sample in a study of blood T cell repertoires in COVID-19. Assay used: immunoSEQ multiplex PCR; TCRdb lists only in-frame clones, some missing. The sample contains just under 80,000 clones, 80% to 90% of which appear only once. What was sequenced was peripheral blood. These receptors came from a human donor in a cohort sampled during active COVID-19. CDR3s include the opening cysteine and the closing phenylalanine or tryptophan.

CDR3aa: CASSAGTGYGTDTQYF
v_gene: TRBV7-2

CDR3aa: CSASKATSGNTIYF
v_gene: TRBV20-1

CDR3aa: CASSPLRDRGSGNTIYF
v_gene: TRBV18

CDR3aa: CASSDPRGTGEVYGYTF
v_gene: TRBV18

CDR3aa: CASSSHGTATEAFF
v_gene: TRBV5-1

CDR3aa: CASSPSPGQNSPLHF
v_gene: TRBV5-1

CDR3aa: CASSQVKFQDQGRNTEAFF
v_gene: TRBV4-2

CDR3aa: CASRGQSLGGTEAFF
v_gene: TRBV5-1

CDR3aa: CASSLPGFNEQFF
v_gene: TRBV7-3

CDR3aa: CATSDPTSGIYNEQFF
v_gene: TRBV24-1

CDR3aa: CASRDSGRKMNTEAFF
v_gene: TRBV3-1/TRBV3-2

CDR3aa: CATSRDPGEGREQFF
v_gene: TRBV15

CDR3aa: CASSWTGGETQYF
v_gene: TRBV5-1

CDR3aa: CASSLRAGVLSPLHF
v_gene: TRBV27

CDR3aa: CASSLLLAGVNEQFF
v_gene: TRBV7-9

CDR3aa: CSASGLQETQYF
v_gene: TRBV20-1

CDR3aa: CASSPRGAENYGYTF
v_gene: TRBV7-2

CDR3aa: CASSELAGVQFF
v_gene: TRBV9

CDR3aa: CASSLGTSELTDTQYF
v_gene: TRBV5-8

CDR3aa: CASSLTNTGELFF
v_gene: TRBV7-2

CDR3aa: CASSLTHSYNEQFF
v_gene: TRBV7-3

CDR3aa: CATSDEMEKLFF
v_gene: TRBV24-1

CDR3aa: CASSLVGGNQPQHF
v_gene: TRBV11-3

CDR3aa: CASSQGYSNQPQHF
v_gene: TRBV18

CDR3aa: CASSLTPGSTDTQYF
v_gene: TRBV27

CDR3aa: CASSLVGAGGYEQFF
v_gene: TRBV7-2

CDR3aa: CAWSVPGQVHNEQFF
v_gene: TRBV30

CDR3aa: CASSLEAREQYF
v_gene: TRBV18

CDR3aa: CASGFRVRDIQYF
v_gene: TRBV6-5

CDR3aa: CASSEYSEKLFF
v_gene: TRBV6-1

CDR3aa: CASSLDWTGELFF
v_gene: TRBV9

CDR3aa: CAIRGGEETQYF
v_gene: TRBV10-3

CDR3aa: CASSQGGAFGYTF
v_gene: TRBV3-1/TRBV3-2

CDR3aa: CASSIQPGIPEAFF
v_gene: TRBV5-1

CDR3aa: CATRLAGVGEQFF
v_gene: TRBV25-1

CDR3aa: CASSPGLAGGTLNNEQFF
v_gene: TRBV18

CDR3aa: CASSLGGQGENTIYF
v_gene: TRBV5-4

CDR3aa: CASSFSVSSYEQYF
v_gene: TRBV3-1/TRBV3-2

CDR3aa: CSVAGGTEAFF
v_gene: TRBV20-1

CDR3aa: CASSLETSGETQYF
v_gene: TRBV7-6

CDR3aa: CASSPSGFGEQYF
v_gene: TRBV7-2

CDR3aa: CASSPTDPGGKLFF
v_gene: TRBV18

CDR3aa: CASSFQGGEQFF
v_gene: TRBV27

CDR3aa: CSASTGKYGYTF
v_gene: TRBV20-1

CDR3aa: CASGLTANTEAFF
v_gene: TRBV6-6

CDR3aa: CASSLEGGSYEQYF
v_gene: TRBV27

CDR3aa: CASSRSGQGAGEAFF
v_gene: TRBV19

CDR3aa: CASSMRLQGDNYGYTF
v_gene: TRBV19

CDR3aa: CASSAGPLAYNEQFF
v_gene: TRBV7-2

CDR3aa: CASSYSRGNEQFF
v_gene: TRBV6-2/TRBV6-3

CDR3aa: CAISEKSYEQYF
v_gene: TRBV10-3

CDR3aa: CASSKVCRGGLSTDTQYF
v_gene: TRBV21-1

CDR3aa: CASGQDGINEKLFF
v_gene: TRBV12-5

CDR3aa: CASSRDRQETQYF
v_gene: TRBV3-1/TRBV3-2

CDR3aa: CASSVQGETQYF
v_gene: TRBV7-9